The rows below give T cell receptor beta chains drawn from one sample of a study of T cell repertoires in cytomegalovirus infection. Via MiXCR, TCRdb re-called the reads, giving one row per CDR3 protein. The sample shows more than 150,000 distinct CDR3 sequences, 17% of them seen only once. The sequenced material came from CD8+ T cells from PBMCs. These receptors were taken from a human donor in good health (CMV status not recorded). Some clones in this sample may be carry-over from other donors' samples. Both conserved end residues are part of each CDR3. A D gene is named only where the DNA matches it firmly. Only some rows state a clone size, as once, few, many or a class for expanded clones.

TRBV28	-	TRBD2	TRBJ2-5	TGTGCCAGCAGTTTACTCCGCCTAGCGGGAGGATTCGAGACCCAGTACTTC	CASSLLRLAGGFETQYF
TRBV11-1	few	-	TRBJ2-1	TGTGCCAGCAGCCCTGCCCTTCTTGATAGACTAAATGAGCAGTTCTTC	CASSPALLDRLNEQFF
TRBV4-3	many	-	TRBJ1-6	TGCGCCAGCAGCCAAGACAGCTATAATTCACCCCTCCACTTT	CASSQDSYNSPLHF
TRBV6-5	-	TRBD1	TRBJ1-2	TGTGCCAGCAGTGTTACAGGGGGACAGGACTATGGCTACACCTTC	CASSVTGGQDYGYTF
TRBV28	few	TRBD1	TRBJ1-1	TGTGCCAGCAGTCCTAGGGACAGGGGGATTAGAGCTGAAGCTTTCTTT	CASSPRDRGIRAEAFF
TRBV7-9	few	TRBD2	TRBJ2-7	TGTGCCACCACCATCGGGGGGGATTACGAGCAGTACTTC	CATTIGGDYEQYF
TRBV6-1	-	-	TRBJ2-2	TGTGCCAGCACCCCTTCGGTGGGCCCCTCCGGGGAGCTGTTTTTT	CASTPSVGPSGELFF
TRBV20-1	-	-	TRBJ2-7	TGCAGTGCTAGCCCTACCATTAACTCCTACGAGCAGTACTTC	CSASPTINSYEQYF
TRBV7-8	-	-	TRBJ2-5	TGTGCCAGCAACCGGGACAATCAAGAGACCCAGTACTTC	CASNRDNQETQYF
TRBV20-1	-	TRBD2	TRBJ2-7	TGCAGTGCTAGAGTTCTAGCGGAAGCCTACGAGCAGTACTTC	CSARVLAEAYEQYF
TRBV19	few	-	TRBJ1-5	TGTGCCAGTGCCAGTCTTCTCAATCAGCCCCAGCATTTT	CASASLLNQPQHF
TRBV6-2/TRBV6-3	-	-	TRBJ2-7	TGTGCCAGCAGTTATGACGGCCGGACAGAAATTTACGAGCAGTACTTC	CASSYDGRTEIYEQYF
TRBV7-9	many	-	TRBJ2-7	TGTGCCAGCAGGTCCGCCGGGGGCGAGCAGTACTTC	CASRSAGGEQYF
TRBV7-8	few	TRBD2	TRBJ2-1	TGTGCCAGCAGCCCCTACTGGCGGGAGGGCCAAAATGAGCAGTTCTTC	CASSPYWREGQNEQFF
TRBV7-8	few	-	TRBJ2-1	TGTGCCAGCAGCGGGTGGGACAACGCCTACAATGAGCAGTTCTTC	CASSGWDNAYNEQFF
TRBV12-3/TRBV12-4	many	-	TRBJ2-5	TGTGCCAGCACCGACACCGTAGAGACCCAGTACTTC	CASTDTVETQYF
TRBV7-3	few	-	TRBJ2-5	TGTGCCAGCAGCTTAGGGGTAGGCGAGACCCAGTACTTC	CASSLGVGETQYF
TRBV29-1	few	-	TRBJ2-6	TGCAGCGTAGAAAGCCGGGACGCTGACTCTGGGGCCAACGTCCTGACTTTC	CSVESRDADSGANVLTF
TRBV5-4	-	-	TRBJ2-3	TGTGCCAGCAGCTCGCGGGTCTCTAGCACAGATACGCAGTATTTT	CASSSRVSSTDTQYF
TRBV28	few	-	TRBJ1-5	TGTGCCAGCAGTTCCGACACGGAAAACAATCAGCCCCAGCATTTT	CASSSDTENNQPQHF
TRBV6-2/TRBV6-3	-	-	TRBJ2-7	TGTGCCAGCAGTTTTTCGAAGCAGTTGGTGGAGCAGTACTTC	CASSFSKQLVEQYF
TRBV14	-	-	TRBJ2-3	TGTGCCAGCAGCCAAGAGTTGCGGTTCACAGATACGCAGTATTTT	CASSQELRFTDTQYF
TRBV7-9	-	-	TRBJ2-5	TGTGCCAGCAGCTCCCCGCCCGAAGAGACCCAGTACTTC	CASSSPPEETQYF
TRBV20-1	-	TRBD2	TRBJ2-1	TGCAGTGCTAGAATGCGGGAGGGCAGAAACTATGAGCAGTTCTTC	CSARMREGRNYEQFF
TRBV2	few	TRBD2	TRBJ2-1	TGTGCCAGCAATTCCGGACTAGCGGTAGTAGAGGAGCAGTTCTTC	CASNSGLAVVEEQFF
TRBV7-3	few	-	TRBJ2-1	TGTGCCAGCAGCTTAGAAACAGGCTCCTACAATGAGCAGTTCTTC	CASSLETGSYNEQFF
TRBV7-9	few	TRBD2	TRBJ2-7	TGTGCCAGCAGCTCCCTTTGGCGGGGGGGTGTCTACGAGCAGTACTTC	CASSSLWRGGVYEQYF
TRBV7-8	many	-	TRBJ2-7	TGTGCCAGCAGCTCAGGTCGGAACGAGCAGTACTTC	CASSSGRNEQYF
TRBV7-9	few	TRBD1	TRBJ2-7	TGTGCCAGCAGCTTGACAGGGGGCTACGAGCAGTACTTC	CASSLTGGYEQYF
TRBV2	-	-	TRBJ1-1	TGTGCCAGCAGTGATTGGGGGGAAACGAACACTGAAGCTTTCTTT	CASSDWGETNTEAFF
TRBV20-1	-	-	TRBJ2-7	TGCAGTGCTGGACGTTCTGATATCTACGAGCAGTACTTC	CSAGRSDIYEQYF
TRBV5-4	-	-	TRBJ2-1	TGTGCCAGCACCTGGAGGACTCGGATAGACAATGAGCAGTTCTTC	CASTWRTRIDNEQFF
TRBV6-6	-	-	TRBJ2-7	TGTGCCAGCAGTTACACCCTGGGGGCCGGCGAGCAGTACTTC	CASSYTLGAGEQYF
TRBV29-1	-	TRBD2	TRBJ2-7	TGCAGCGTCCCCCAAGCGGGAGCCTCCTACGAGCAGTACTTC	CSVPQAGASYEQYF
TRBV19	many	TRBD2	TRBJ2-1	TGTGCCAGTAGTATTTCGAGCGGGAGATACAATGAGCAGTTCTTC	CASSISSGRYNEQFF
TRBV28	-	TRBD2	TRBJ2-7	TGTGCCAGCAGCGTGACTAGCGGGGTATCCTACGAGCAGTACTTC	CASSVTSGVSYEQYF
TRBV20-1	few	-	TRBJ2-1	TGCAGTGCTAGAGCAGGGAGTGACGAGCAGTTCTTC	CSARAGSDEQFF
TRBV7-6	few	TRBD2	TRBJ2-1	TGTGCCAGCAGTCCGACTAGCGGGAGCGGGGAGGAGCAGTTCTTC	CASSPTSGSGEEQFF
TRBV27	many	TRBD2	TRBJ2-1	TGTGCCAGCAGGACTAGCGGGATCAATGAGCAGTTCTTC	CASRTSGINEQFF
TRBV15	few	-	TRBJ1-1	TGTGCCACCAGCGCCCGCAGGGGACGGTTCGAAGCTTTCTTT	CATSARRGRFEAFF
TRBV28	-	TRBD1	TRBJ2-7	TGTGCCAGCAGTGAAGACAGGGAAAGATACGAGCAGTACTTC	CASSEDRERYEQYF
TRBV7-9	many	TRBD1	TRBJ1-2	TGTGCCAGCAGCTTAGGCACAGGGGTGGCCTATGGCTACACCTTC	CASSLGTGVAYGYTF
TRBV9	-	-	TRBJ2-6	TGTGCCAGCAGCGTGGGGGTGGTGGTTCGAGGGGCCAACGTCCTGACTTTC	CASSVGVVVRGANVLTF
TRBV7-9	few	TRBD1	TRBJ2-7	TGTGCCAGCAGCTTCGACAGGGATTTCGACGAGCAGTACTTC	CASSFDRDFDEQYF
TRBV6-2/TRBV6-3	-	TRBD1	TRBJ2-2	TGTGCCAGCAGTTTCCTGACAGGGTGGGGCACCGGGGAGCTGTTTTTT	CASSFLTGWGTGELFF
TRBV7-2	many	-	TRBJ2-1	TGTGCCAGCAGCTTAGGGAGGGCAGCTGAGCAGTTCTTC	CASSLGRAAEQFF
TRBV10-3	-	TRBD2	TRBJ2-5	TGTGCCATCAGTGACGGGACTAGCCCGGAGGGGACCCAGTACTTC	CAISDGTSPEGTQYF
TRBV7-6	many	TRBD1	TRBJ1-5	TGTGCCAGCAGCCAACTTATCGGGACAGTGAAGTATAGCAATCAGCCCCAGCATTTT	CASSQLIGTVKYSNQPQHF
TRBV6-2/TRBV6-3	-	TRBD2	TRBJ2-1	TGTGCCAGCACACTAGCGGGGGGCTGGAATGAGCAGTTCTTC	CASTLAGGWNEQFF
TRBV7-9	-	TRBD2	TRBJ2-5	TGTGCCAGCGGCGGGAGTGGCCAAGAGACCCAGTACTTC	CASGGSGQETQYF
TRBV7-9	few	-	TRBJ2-1	TGTGCCAGCAGCTTAGTAGGGGCCCATGAGCAGTTCTTC	CASSLVGAHEQFF
TRBV29-1	few	TRBD2	TRBJ2-1	TGCAGCGTTGAAGGGTTGCGGGGGGCCTCCTACAATGAGCAGTTCTTC	CSVEGLRGASYNEQFF
TRBV7-9	-	-	TRBJ2-4	TGTGCCAGCAGCCCCCCAGTAGCCAAAAACATTCAGTACTTC	CASSPPVAKNIQYF
TRBV28	-	-	TRBJ2-7	TGTGCCAGCAGTTTAAGACGGACGTATGGGATCGAGCAGTACTTC	CASSLRRTYGIEQYF
TRBV28	few	-	TRBJ2-5	TGTGCCAGCAGTTTAGAGCTTTACCTCCAAGAGACCCAGTACTTC	CASSLELYLQETQYF
TRBV7-2	-	-	TRBJ2-7	TGTGCCAGCAGCTTAGAAGGATACTCCTACGAGCAGTACTTC	CASSLEGYSYEQYF
TRBV12-5	-	-	TRBJ1-2	TGTGCTAGTGGTTTGGGACAGCCCTATGGCTACACCTTC	CASGLGQPYGYTF